One and the same sample provided the 10 T cell receptor beta chains below, sequenced in a study of naive and memory T cell subsets. The beta constant-region primer was an equimolar mix of two oligonucleotides covering TRBC1 and TRBC2. TCRdb reanalysed the UMI-ligation and nested PCR reads using MiXCR and keeps one entry per CDR3 protein. Here the sample spans some 150,000 distinct CDR3 sequences, approximately 15% being singletons. Sequenced: naive CD4+ T cells from blood. The source is a human donor in good health.

Only a few counts were recorded for this clonotype. This rearrangement joins TRBV18 to TRBJ1-1; 12 positions match TRBD1. The germline V gene has CDR1 KGHSH and CDR2 LQKENI. There are 16 residues in the CDR3. J was trimmed by 7 bases and V by 0 bases; bases with no gene match: 6. The CDR3, as DNA: TGTGCCAGCTCACCACCCAGGGACAGGGGGCTGGGTGAAGCTTTCTTT. Translation gives CASSPPRDRGLGEAFF.

This sequence joins TRBV4-2 and TRBJ2-2; 13 bases are a match to TRBD2. The CDR3 sequence is 18 residues long. The trim removed 1 base at V and 1 base at J, leaving 3 bases unmatched. The germline gives CDR1 LGHNA, CDR2 YNFKEQ. CDR3 nucleotide sequence: TGTGCCAGCAGCCAAGCGGGACTAGCGGGACTGAACACCGGGGAGCTGTTTTTT. Translation gives CASSQAGLAGLNTGELFF.

This clonotype was recorded a few times. The chain is built from TRBV12-3 or TRBV12-4 and TRBJ2-7, with 11 bases that match TRBD2. The junction had 4 bases not matched to a gene; V was cut back by 2 bases and J by 7 bases. There are 14 residues in the CDR3. In DNA form, the CDR3 reads TGTGCCAGCAGTTTAACTAGCGGGAGAAGGGAGCAGTACTTC. This gives the protein CASSLTSGRREQYF.

This chain uses TRBV19 with TRBJ2-2; the D is unclear. The germline CDR1 and CDR2 sequences are LNHDA and SQIVND (reference sequence). The CDR3 totals 14 residues. Trimming removed 3 bases at V and 4 bases at J, with 9 bases between. CDR3 DNA sequence: TGTGCCAGTAGTATTGTTCTGCTCACCGGGGAGCTGTTTTTT. This codes for CASSIVLLTGELFF.

This clonotype was counted a few times. The chain recombines TRBV6-2 or TRBV6-3 with TRBJ2-2, with no clear D. This CDR3 has 13 amino acids. Germline assignment: CDR1 MNHEY and CDR2 SVGEGT. Trimming shortened V by 3 bases and J by 7 bases, and 9 bases separated the two germline ends. DNA of the CDR3: TGTGCCAGCAGTTATTTACGAATCGGGGAGCTGTTTTTT. Translating it yields CASSYLRIGELFF.

The sample holds a few counts of this clonotype. V is TRBV12-3 or TRBV12-4 and J is TRBJ2-7, with 14 bases fitting TRBD2. The CDR3 covers 16 residues. Losses at the gene ends were 5 bases for V and 0 bases for J; bases not matched to a gene: 3. The CDR3 loop reads CASSRGLAGDSYEQYF. The CDR3 coding sequence is TGTGCCAGCAGTCGGGGACTAGCGGGAGACTCCTACGAGCAGTACTTC.

In this sample, this clonotype turned up a few times. The chain carries TRBV11-1 and TRBJ1-2; a possible D gene is TRBD1 (5 bases). Per germline, CDR1 SGHAT and CDR2 FQDESV (reference sequence). The CDR3 contains 16 residues. The V end lost 1 base, the J end lost 1 base, and 13 bases lay between the germline ends. The CDR3 loop reads CASSLVVTEDNYGYTF. The CDR3 DNA is TGTGCCAGCAGCTTAGTTGTGACAGAAGATAACTATGGCTACACCTTC.

The chain combines TRBV2 with TRBJ2-5; a weak D match, TRBD2 (6 bases). Germline-derived CDR1 and CDR2 are SNHLY and FYNNEI. The V end lost 7 bases, the J end lost 5 bases, and 14 bases lay between the germline ends. The CDR3 length is 13 residues. CDR3 loop: CASKGRGGETQYF. The CDR3 bases are TGTGCCAGCAAGGGACGCGGAGGGGAGACCCAGTACTTC. Full variable domain (remainder filled in from reference TRBV2 and TRBJ2-5): EPEVTQTPSHQVTQMGQEVILRCVPISNHLYFYWYRQILGQKVEFLVSFYNNEISEKSEIFDDQFSVERPDGSNFTLKIRSTKLEDSAMYFCASKGRGGETQYFGPGTRLLVL.

This clonotype was observed a few times. The rearrangement joins TRBV7-2 to TRBJ2-7; 8 nucleotides line up with TRBD2. There are 15 residues in the CDR3. Germline CDR1 reads SGHTA; CDR2 reads FQGNSA. Unmatched junction bases numbered 7, after V lost 4 bases and J lost 2 bases. For the CDR3, the DNA is TGTGCCAGCAGCTCGAGGGGCGGGGGGCCCTACGAGCAGTACTTC. It codes for CASSSRGGGPYEQYF.

This sequence joins TRBV29-1 and TRBJ2-3; 11 bases agree with TRBD2. The CDR3 totals 14 residues. The V gene's germline CDR1 is SQVTM and CDR2 ANQGSEA. V shed 8 bases, J shed 1 base, and the junction held 5 bases outside the gene matches. The chain's CDR3 is CSILAGGGTDTQYF. In nucleotides, the CDR3 is TGCAGCATCTTAGCGGGAGGGGGCACAGATACGCAGTATTTT.